Here is one TCR beta chain with its context. The data are from a study of blood T cell repertoires in COVID-19. The authors' processing: Reference gene primer amplification gave estimated nucleated cell counts. The table came from immunoSEQ multiplex PCR; TCRdb's copy has only in-frame clones and leaves some out. That table supplies the V and J calls and clone size; D and trimming were determined from the DNA. Counted here are roughly 47,000 clones, 75% to 90% occurring once; the ten biggest clones make up less than 35%. Trimming cost V 4 bases and J 1 base, with 9 bases left between them. The length of the CDR3 is 14 residues. Germline V gene sequence: CDR1 SGHNT, CDR2 YYREEE (reference sequence).

The chain links TRBV5-4 to TRBJ1-5; possibly TRBD1 for D (5 bases). The specimen was peripheral blood. The source is a woman aged 80 or over with COVID-19, enrolled during active disease. CDR3 in DNA: TGTGCCAGCAGCATGCAGGGAAGCAATCAGCCCCAGCATTTT. Translation: CASSMQGSNQPQHF. Using reference TRBV5-4 and TRBJ1-5 for the parts outside the CDR3, the full variable domain is ETGVTQSPTHLIKTRGQQVTLRCSSQSGHNTVSWYQQALGQGPQFIFQYYREEENGRGNFPPRFSGLQFPNYSSELNVNALELDDSALYLCASSMQGSNQPQHFGDGTRLSIL.